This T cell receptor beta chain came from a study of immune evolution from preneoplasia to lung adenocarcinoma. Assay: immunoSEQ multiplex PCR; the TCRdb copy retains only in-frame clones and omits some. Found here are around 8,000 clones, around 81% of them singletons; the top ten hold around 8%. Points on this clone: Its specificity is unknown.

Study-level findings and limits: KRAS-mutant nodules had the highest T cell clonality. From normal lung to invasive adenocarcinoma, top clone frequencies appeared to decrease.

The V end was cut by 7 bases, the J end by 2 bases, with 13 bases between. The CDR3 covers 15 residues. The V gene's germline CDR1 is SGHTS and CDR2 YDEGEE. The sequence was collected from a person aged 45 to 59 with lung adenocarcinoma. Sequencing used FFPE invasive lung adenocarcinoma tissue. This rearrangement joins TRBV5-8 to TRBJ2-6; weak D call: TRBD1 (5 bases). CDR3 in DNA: TGTGCCAGCCTAAAGAAGGGGACTGGGGCCAACGTCCTGACTTTC. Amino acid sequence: CASLKKGTGANVLTF. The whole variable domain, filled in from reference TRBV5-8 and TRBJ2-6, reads EAGVTQSPTHLIKTRGQQATLRCSPISGHTSVYWYQQALGLGLQFLLWYDEGEERNRGNFPPRFSGRQFPNYSSELNVNALELEDSALYLCASLKKGTGANVLTFGAGSRLTVL.